A single sample is the source of the 9 T cell receptor beta chains below, sequenced in a study of shared clonotypes between healthy human individuals. Profiled with immunoSEQ multiplex PCR; TCRdb holds only in-frame clones, not every one. The top ten clones hold 1.5% to 2% of a sample with hundreds of thousands of clones, around three quarters of them seen once. Sequenced sample: memory CD4+ T cells sorted from blood. Subset: CD45RA-negative fraction. These receptors were taken from a woman aged 25 to 45 in good health.

This clone occurred once. The chain couples TRBV6-6 to TRBJ1-5; D remains unclear. The germline gives CDR1 MNHNY, CDR2 SVGAGI (reference sequence). This CDR3 contains 13 residues. Trimming cost V 0 bases and J 7 bases, with 7 bases left between them. The CDR3 coding sequence is TGTGCCAGCAGTTACTCGGTCCAACAGCCCCAGCATTTT. Amino acids: CASSYSVQQPQHF.

The gene calls are TRBV9 and TRBJ1-2, with a tentative D call TRBD1 (6 bases). The CDR3 consists of 14 residues. Germline V gives CDR1 SGDLS, CDR2 YYNGEE. V was trimmed by 0 bases and J by 8 bases, leaving 14 bases between them. CDR3: CASSVAQGLRGYTF. The CDR3, as DNA: TGTGCCAGCAGCGTAGCACAGGGCTTGCGAGGCTACACCTTC.

This clone appeared a single time. The chain has TRBV6-9 and TRBJ1-1, with 7 bases matching TRBD1. With 4 bases clipped from V and 2 bases from J, the junction kept 7 bases outside the gene matches. Germline CDR1 reads MNHGY; CDR2 reads SVAAGI. This CDR3 has 15 amino acids. The CDR3 is CASSWDSRLNTEAFF. The CDR3, as DNA: TGTGCCAGCAGTTGGGACAGCCGACTTAACACTGAAGCTTTCTTT.

V and J are TRBV11-2 and TRBJ2-2; TRBD2 matches 10 bases. This CDR3 is built from 16 residues. CDR1 is SGHAT and CDR2 is FQNNGV in the germline V gene. V gave up 5 bases and J gave up 2 bases; unmatched junction bases: 5. In DNA form, the CDR3 reads TGTGCCAGCAGCGCCGCTAGCGGGAGTAACACCGGGGAGCTGTTTTTT. This gives the protein CASSAASGSNTGELFF.

This clone was recorded a few times. The chain is built from TRBV5-1 and TRBJ2-7; possible D gene TRBD1, 6 bases. The CDR3 runs 14 residues. Trimming removed 4 bases at V and 2 bases at J, with 13 bases between. In germline, CDR1 is SGHRS, CDR2 YFSETQ. The CDR3 sequence: CASSTRTAAYEQYF. The CDR3 DNA reads as TGCGCCAGCAGCACAAGGACAGCCGCCTACGAGCAGTACTTC.

This clone was counted a few times. The V call is TRBV28, the J call TRBJ1-4, with 7 bases lining up with TRBD1. The CDR3 is 15 amino acids. V lost 5 bases to trimming and J lost 13 bases; unmatched junction nucleotides: 16. Germline CDR1 MDHEN, CDR2 SYDVKM. DNA for the CDR3: TGTGCCAGCAGTAGATTGGACAGGCAGATTCGCGGACTGTTTTTT. Protein: CASSRLDRQIRGLFF.

The chain carries TRBV6-1 and TRBJ2-5; D unresolved. Germline assignment: CDR1 MNHNS and CDR2 SASEGT. This CDR3 spans 12 amino acids. The V gene lost 7 bases and the J gene lost 3 bases, with 9 bases spanning the gap. The CDR3: CASKKFKETQYF. CDR3 DNA: TGTGCCAGCAAAAAATTCAAAGAGACCCAGTACTTC.

The rearrangement uses TRBV14 and TRBJ1-1; D is unclear. Germline values: CDR1 SGHDN, CDR2 FVKESK. Between the trimmed V and J ends, which lost 2 bases and 4 bases, there was a span of 5 bases. The CDR3 has 12 residues. The CDR3 DNA sequence: TGTGCCAGCAGCCAAATACGCACTGAAGCTTTCTTT. Encoded protein: CASSQIRTEAFF.

The chain couples TRBV6-1 to TRBJ2-7; no definite D call. V was cut by 3 bases and J by 3 bases, with 15 bases left in between. The CDR3 contains 15 residues. CDR1 and CDR2 from the germline V gene are MNHNS and SASEGT. CDR3 sequence (DNA): TGTGCCAGCAGTGAGTGGGAAAAAGGTAACTACGAGCAGTACTTC. Amino acids: CASSEWEKGNYEQYF.